This entry lists 27 T cell receptor beta chains sequenced from one sample in a study of cytomegalovirus exposure and HLA in healthy donors. Primers included in the PCR were 60 Vbeta and 13 Jbeta primers. The repertoire was sequenced with immunoSEQ multiplex PCR; TCRdb's copy has only in-frame clones and lacks some. The top ten clones hold 1.3% of a sample with approximately 160,000 clones, 81% of them seen once. Sequenced material: PBMCs. These receptors all stem from a man aged 50 or older in good health and CMV-seropositive.

The V call is TRBV19, the J call TRBJ2-7; TRBD2 matches 10 bases. Germline V lookup: CDR1 LNHDA, CDR2 SQIVND (reference sequence). The J segment lost 4 bases and the V segment lost 8 bases, leaving 11 bases of the junction unmatched. This CDR3 contains 15 residues. CDR3 bases: TGTGCCAGTTCCCCCTCCAGCGGGGGGGGGTACGAGCAGTACTTC. It yields the protein CASSPSSGGGYEQYF.

The V gene is TRBV27, the J gene TRBJ2-1; TRBD2 matches 11 bases. The CDR3 contains 16 residues. Germline V gene sequence: CDR1 MNHEY, CDR2 SMNVEV (reference sequence). After removal of 4 bases from V and 7 bases from J, the junction contained 9 bases not matched to a gene. The CDR3 DNA sequence: TGTGCCAGCAGTTCCCTTGGTAGCGGGAGGGTAAATGAGCAGTTCTTC. Amino acid sequence: CASSSLGSGRVNEQFF.

This rearrangement joins TRBV27 to TRBJ2-5, with D perhaps matching TRBD1 (5 bases). This CDR3 has 13 amino acids. Trimming left V 0 bases short and J 5 bases short, with 7 bases between. The germline gives CDR1 MNHEY, CDR2 SMNVEV (reference sequence). The CDR3 bases are TGTGCCAGCAGTTTATCGGACATGGAGACCCAGTACTTC. Its protein is CASSLSDMETQYF.

This clone was counted a single time. The CDR3, as DNA: TGTGCCAGCAGTGAAAACGGACAGGGTTACTACGAGCAGTACTTC. This codes for CASSENGQGYYEQYF. The chain joins TRBV6-1 to TRBJ2-7; 8 bases match TRBD1. Trimming removed 2 bases from V and 3 bases from J; junction bases left unmatched: 6. Germline V gives CDR1 MNHNS, CDR2 SASEGT. The CDR3 length is 15 residues.

The chain joins TRBV10-3 to TRBJ2-3; TRBD2 agrees at 9 bases. Unmatched junction bases numbered 10, after V lost 0 bases and J lost 6 bases. The CDR3 runs to 17 residues. From germline, CDR1 is ENHRY and CDR2 SYGVKD. The CDR3 loop is CAISESMASGTSDTQYF. CDR3 DNA sequence: TGTGCCATCAGTGAGTCGATGGCTAGCGGGACGTCGGATACGCAGTATTTT.

Only a few counts were recorded for this clone. The chain uses TRBV5-4 and TRBJ2-3; 7 nucleotides agree with TRBD2. The germline V gene encodes CDR1 SGHNT and CDR2 YYREEE (reference sequence). The CDR3 sequence is 19 residues long. The V and J ends lost 1 base and 0 bases, in that order; junction bases with no gene match: 14. CDR3 protein: CASSLFEVAGPPSTDTQYF. The CDR3 nucleotides are TGTGCCAGCAGCTTGTTCGAGGTAGCGGGCCCGCCTAGCACAGATACGCAGTATTTT.

The rearrangement links TRBV2 to TRBJ1-4; D is perhaps TRBD1 (5 bases). Germline-derived CDR1 and CDR2 are SNHLY and FYNNEI. The CDR3 has 14 residues. Trimming removed 7 bases at V and 2 bases at J, with 11 bases between. The CDR3 spells CASNQGSTNEKLFF. The CDR3 DNA is TGTGCCAGCAATCAGGGCTCCACTAATGAAAAACTGTTTTTT.

This clone was seen only once. This chain links TRBV18 with TRBJ1-1; the match to TRBD1 covers 7 bases. The CDR3 is 14 residues long. CDR1 and CDR2 (germline): KGHSH, LQKENI. Germline trimming cut 7 bases from V and 7 bases from J; bases unmatched to any gene: 12. Here the CDR3 reads CASLYSGQRNEAFF. CDR3 coding DNA: TGTGCCAGCTTATACTCGGGACAGAGGAATGAAGCTTTCTTT.

The V call is TRBV5-8, the J call TRBJ1-6; D may be TRBD1 (6 bases). The CDR3 runs to 16 residues. Trimming took 1 base from V and 9 from J, leaving 17 bases between them. Germline assignment: CDR1 SGHTS and CDR2 YDEGEE. The CDR3 reads CASSLTGRTQGSPLHF. The CDR3 bases are TGTGCCAGCAGCTTGACAGGGCGAACCCAAGGTTCACCCCTCCACTTT. Full variable domain (remainder filled in from reference TRBV5-8 and TRBJ1-6): EAGVTQSPTHLIKTRGQQATLRCSPISGHTSVYWYQQALGLGLQFLLWYDEGEERNRGNFPPRFSGRQFPNYSSELNVNALELEDSALYLCASSLTGRTQGSPLHFGNGTRLTVT.

This sequence joins TRBV6-1 and TRBJ2-5, with 7 bases matching TRBD1. CDR3 length: 16 residues. Germline trimming cut 0 bases from V and 7 bases from J; bases unmatched to any gene: 11. Germline V gene sequence: CDR1 MNHNS, CDR2 SASEGT. The CDR3: CASSEASGQVWRTQYF. In nucleotides, the CDR3 is TGTGCCAGCAGTGAAGCGTCCGGACAGGTCTGGAGGACCCAGTACTTC.

This clone was seen once. V and J are TRBV28 and TRBJ2-5; possibly TRBD2 for D (6 bases). Judging by the DNA end, TRBJ2-7 fits better; the J call may be wrong. The CDR3 consists of 16 residues. Germline-derived CDR1 and CDR2 are MDHEN and SYDVKM. The CDR3 coding sequence is TGTGCCACGCGCCCGGCGGGGTCCCTGGGAAGTTACGAGCAGTACTTC. This gives the protein CATRPAGSLGSYEQYF.

This clone was seen just once. This rearrangement joins TRBV7-8 to TRBJ1-5; TRBD1 agrees at 9 bases. This CDR3 is built from 15 residues. CDR1 and CDR2 from the germline V gene are SGHVS and FQNEAQ. Germline trimming cut 5 bases from V and 6 bases from J; bases unmatched to any gene: 8. Here the CDR3 reads CASSRNTGGGQPQHF. CDR3 nucleotides: TGTGCCAGCAGCCGTAACACAGGGGGCGGTCAGCCCCAGCATTTT.

CDR3: CASSESQGVYEQYF. Written as DNA, the CDR3 is TGTGCCAGCAGTGAATCACAGGGGGTCTACGAGCAGTACTTC. This chain links TRBV6-1 with TRBJ2-7; 8 nucleotides match TRBD1. Losses at the gene ends were 2 bases for V and 3 bases for J; bases not matched to a gene: 3. The germline V gene encodes CDR1 MNHNS and CDR2 SASEGT. The CDR3 is 14 amino acids.

The chain has TRBV5-1 and TRBJ2-2; TRBD1 matches at 12 bases. Trimming took 4 bases from V and 3 from J; bases not matched to a gene: 4. Germline CDR1 reads SGHRS; CDR2 reads YFSETQ. This CDR3 contains 16 residues. CDR3 protein: CASSEGQGAYTGELFF. The DNA for the CDR3 is TGCGCCAGCAGCGAGGGACAGGGGGCTTACACCGGGGAGCTGTTTTTT.

This chain joins TRBV28 and TRBJ1-5; unclear D gene. This CDR3 has 12 amino acids. The germline V and J ends were trimmed by 5 bases and 9 bases, with 11 bases remaining between them. The germline V gene encodes CDR1 MDHEN and CDR2 SYDVKM. CDR3 region: CASSPTTLPQHF. CDR3 nucleotide sequence: TGTGCCAGCAGTCCGACTACCCTGCCCCAGCATTTT.

A note on this clone: One end of the junction fails to match germline, which may point to a read error. This chain uses TRBV11-1 with TRBJ1-4; weak D call: TRBD1 (5 bases). Per the germline V gene, CDR1 is SGHAT and CDR2 is FQDESV (reference sequence). The CDR3 extends over 13 amino acids. The CDR3 DNA follows: TGTGCCAGCAGCCTAGCCAGGGAACCTTCCGGGTTTTTT. It translates to CASSLAREPSGFF.

V and J are TRBV6-5 and TRBJ1-1; possible D gene TRBD1, 6 bases. Trimming stripped 7 bases from V and 0 bases from J, with 15 bases between. Looked up from germline, CDR1 is MNHEY and CDR2 is SVGAGI. The CDR3 has 15 residues. Here the CDR3 DNA reads TGTGCCAGCACCGCGGGGGCAGGTATGAACACTGAAGCTTTCTTT. It translates to CASTAGAGMNTEAFF.

This clone was recorded a few times. V usage is TRBV6-1 and J usage is TRBJ2-5; 8 nucleotides match TRBD2. The germline CDR1 and CDR2 sequences are MNHNS and SASEGT. The CDR3 length is 15 residues. V shed 6 bases, J shed 5 bases, and the junction held 11 bases outside the gene matches. DNA of the CDR3: TGTGCCAGCAGAGGGGGGGCGGGGGGCTGGGAGACCCAGTACTTC. Translated, it gives CASRGGAGGWETQYF.

This chain uses TRBV27 with TRBJ2-3; maybe TRBD2 (6 bases). The CDR3 loop spans 13 amino acids. The germline V gene encodes CDR1 MNHEY and CDR2 SMNVEV (reference sequence). V dropped 7 bases and J dropped 2 bases, with 10 bases sitting between them. CDR3 DNA: TGTGCCAGCAAGCGGGCATCCACAGATACGCAGTATTTT. This codes for CASKRASTDTQYF.

The gene calls are TRBV7-3 and TRBJ1-1; TRBD1 might be the D (5 bases). The CDR3 consists of 13 residues. Trimming stripped 5 bases from V and 4 bases from J, with 11 bases between. Germline V gene data show CDR1 as SGHTA and CDR2 as FQGTGA. The CDR3 loop reads CASSAGVGTEAFF. The DNA of the CDR3 is TGTGCCAGCAGCGCGGGGGTAGGCACTGAAGCTTTCTTT.

This clone turned up a few times. V gene TRBV2 combines with J gene TRBJ2-7, with 8 bases fitting TRBD2. The germline V gene encodes CDR1 SNHLY and CDR2 FYNNEI. This CDR3 comprises 16 residues. Trimming took 7 bases from V and 1 from J; bases not matched to a gene: 12. This CDR3 is CASTPWSGRGSYEQYF. The CDR3, as DNA: TGTGCCAGCACGCCCTGGAGCGGGAGAGGATCCTACGAGCAGTACTTC.

CDR3 nucleotides: TGTGCCAGCAGCGTAAGGGGGGGCCCAAACACCGGGGAGCTGTTTTTT. It encodes CASSVRGGPNTGELFF. The chain has TRBV9 and TRBJ2-2; D is perhaps TRBD2 (7 bases). V lost 1 base to trimming and J lost 2 bases, with 12 bases between them. This CDR3 contains 16 residues. Germline V CDR1 and CDR2: SGDLS, YYNGEE.

V gene TRBV10-3 combines with J gene TRBJ2-5; D uncertain. Germline assignment: CDR1 ENHRY and CDR2 SYGVKD. V dropped 0 bases and J dropped 5 bases, with 7 bases sitting between them. The CDR3 is 13 amino acids. CDR3 in amino acids: CAISESNGETQYF. DNA for the CDR3: TGTGCCATCAGTGAGTCAAACGGGGAGACCCAGTACTTC.

The genes are TRBV5-1 and TRBJ1-2, with 9 positions matching TRBD1. The CDR3 length is 12 residues. Germline loops: CDR1 SGHRS, CDR2 YFSETQ. Trimming cost V 6 bases and J 8 bases; bases outside gene matches: 5. The CDR3 region has the DNA TGCGCCAGCACCTGGGACAGGGAGGGCTACACCTTC. Amino acid sequence: CASTWDREGYTF.

CDR3 protein: CASSPRAGNEKLFF. The CDR3 DNA reads TGTGCCAGCAGCCCCCGGGCGGGTAATGAAAAACTGTTTTTT. V and J are TRBV9 and TRBJ1-4, with D unresolved. Germline lookup yields CDR1 SGDLS and CDR2 YYNGEE. This CDR3 spans 14 amino acids. The V end was cut by 4 bases, the J end by 4 bases, with 11 bases between.

The V gene is TRBV28, the J gene TRBJ2-2; 7 bases fit TRBD2. Per the germline V gene, CDR1 is MDHEN and CDR2 is SYDVKM. This CDR3 has 20 amino acids. V lost 2 bases and J lost 1; bases outside the gene matches: 16. Here the CDR3 DNA reads TGTGCCAGCAGTTTAGACTCCCGCGGACTAGTAAGCCGGAACACCGGGGAGCTGTTTTTT. Protein: CASSLDSRGLVSRNTGELFF.

The CDR3 region has the DNA TGTGCCAGCTCATCCTCTAGCGGGAGTTCCTACGAGCAGTACTTC. Its protein product is CASSSSSGSSYEQYF. The gene calls are TRBV18 and TRBJ2-7; 10 nucleotides line up with TRBD2. Germline V gene data show CDR1 as KGHSH and CDR2 as LQKENI. Germline trimming cut 5 bases from V and 1 base from J; bases unmatched to any gene: 5. CDR3 length: 15 residues.